These T cell receptor beta chains were read from a single sample in a study of identical twins. TCRdb reprocessed the 5' RACE reads with MiXCR, giving one entry per CDR3 protein. Here the sample spans some 590,000 distinct CDR3 sequences, 9.6% being singletons. These records were also assigned to another study, of yellow fever vaccine responses in identical twins.

Sequenced material: PBMCs. These TCRs come from a woman between 18 and 29 years old in good health. Each CDR3 is given with its conserved first and last residue. D genes are given only for firm matches. Expanded clones are given a class, and other clones once, few, many or no size at all.

>TRBV5-1|-|TRBJ2-1|few
CASSYDKAFNEQFF
TGCGCCAGCAGCTATGACAAGGCTTTCAATGAGCAGTTCTTC
>TRBV5-1|TRBD1|TRBJ2-7|many
CASSLDGQGYYEQYF
TGCGCCAGCAGCTTGGATGGACAGGGATATTACGAGCAGTACTTC
>TRBV4-2|TRBD2|TRBJ2-1|few
CASSQEAGGAQGEQFF
TGTGCCAGCAGCCAAGAAGCGGGGGGCGCACAAGGTGAGCAGTTCTTC
>TRBV5-1|-|TRBJ2-3|-
CASSLVSGRGDTQYF
TGCGCCAGCAGCTTGGTAAGCGGACGGGGAGATACGCAGTATTTT
>TRBV14|-|TRBJ2-5|many
CASSRGALFKKETQYF
TGTGCCAGCAGCCGGGGGGCACTGTTTAAGAAAGAGACCCAGTACTTC
>TRBV30|TRBD1|TRBJ2-6|many
CAWNRDRGSGANVLTF
TGTGCCTGGAACCGGGACAGGGGATCTGGGGCCAACGTCCTGACTTTC
>TRBV12-3/TRBV12-4|TRBD1|TRBJ2-7|many
CASSLGDRTYEQYF
TGTGCCAGCAGTCTGGGGGACAGGACCTACGAGCAGTACTTC
>TRBV10-3|-|TRBJ2-7|many
CAISEISRNSYEQYF
TGTGCCATCAGTGAGATTAGCCGAAACTCCTACGAGCAGTACTTC
>TRBV24-1|TRBD1|TRBJ2-4|many
CATSDLTELGQLKNIQYF
TGTGCCACCAGTGACCTTACTGAACTGGGACAGCTTAAAAACATTCAGTACTTC
>TRBV29-1|TRBD1|TRBJ2-2|once
CSVELDRAGTGELVF
TGCAGCGTTGAACTCGACAGGGCGGGCACCGGGGAGCTGGTTTTT
>TRBV7-2|TRBD2|TRBJ2-1|many
CASSLHSGRSYNEQFF
TGTGCCAGCAGCTTACATAGCGGGAGGTCCTACAATGAGCAGTTCTTC
>TRBV4-1|TRBD1|TRBJ2-2|-
CASSQDRDGAGELFF
TGCGCCAGCAGCCAGGACAGGGATGGGGCCGGGGAGCTGTTTTTT
>TRBV3-1|TRBD1|TRBJ2-1|-
CASSQLTGGYNEQFF
TGTGCCAGCAGCCAATTGACAGGGGGATACAATGAGCAGTTCTTC
>TRBV7-2|-|TRBJ2-1|many
CASSLGGAPNEQFF
TGTGCCAGCAGCTTAGGTGGGGCCCCCAATGAGCAGTTCTTC
>TRBV5-1|-|TRBJ2-3|many
CASSLFQTDTQYF
TGCGCCAGCAGCTTATTTCAGACAGATACGCAGTATTTT
>TRBV30|TRBD1|TRBJ2-1|many
CAWSIPIARGRNEQFF
TGTGCCTGGAGTATACCAATAGCCAGGGGGCGGAATGAGCAGTTCTTC
>TRBV29-1|-|TRBJ1-4|-
CSVRPQGPGEKLFF
TGCAGCGTTCGACCACAGGGCCCTGGTGAAAAACTGTTTTTT
>TRBV28|-|TRBJ2-7|-
CASSLNSNSGLYEQYF
TGTGCCAGCAGTTTAAATTCGAACAGTGGTCTCTACGAGCAGTACTTC
>TRBV29-1|-|TRBJ1-5|-
CSVVTGPNQPQHF
TGCAGCGTTGTAACAGGTCCTAATCAGCCCCAGCATTTT
>TRBV12-3/TRBV12-4|TRBD2|TRBJ2-2|-
CTCSTYPGRLAGAGELFF
TGTACCTGCAGCACCTACCCCGGGCGACTAGCGGGAGCCGGGGAGCTGTTTTTT
>TRBV11-2|TRBD2|TRBJ2-3|few
CASSTLARTDTQYF
TGTGCCAGCAGCACACTAGCGCGCACAGATACGCAGTATTTT
>TRBV5-1|-|TRBJ1-5|-
CASSLGWGGDQPQHF
TGCGCCAGCAGCTTGGGTTGGGGGGGAGATCAGCCCCAGCATTTT
>TRBV5-1|-|TRBJ2-6|few
CASSLGLTLPGANVLTF
TGCGCCAGCAGCCTGGGACTCACGCTCCCCGGGGCCAACGTCCTGACTTTC
>TRBV12-3/TRBV12-4|-|TRBJ2-1|many
CASSATGTIYNEQFF
TGTGCCAGCAGCGCGACAGGGACTATCTACAATGAGCAGTTCTTC
>TRBV5-6|-|TRBJ2-6|-
CASSFPGSGANVLTF
TGTGCCAGCAGCTTCCCGGGGTCTGGGGCCAACGTCCTGACTTTC
>TRBV7-2|-|TRBJ2-6|few
CASSFAGGLGANVLTF
TGTGCCAGCAGCTTCGCTGGGGGGCTAGGGGCCAACGTCCTGACTTTC
>TRBV15|TRBD1|TRBJ2-5|many
CATSRDVKQGQETQYF
TGTGCCACCAGCAGAGATGTCAAACAGGGGCAAGAGACCCAGTACTTC
>TRBV6-1|TRBD1|TRBJ1-2|-
CASSPLSPTGIYGYTF
TGTGCCAGCAGTCCCCTCTCTCCGACAGGGATCTATGGCTACACCTTC
>TRBV4-1|-|TRBJ2-3|-
CASSREASFTDTQYF
TGCGCCAGCAGCCGGGAGGCCAGTTTCACAGATACGCAGTATTTT
>TRBV5-1|-|TRBJ2-5|many
CASSLGSRGSEETQYF
TGCGCCAGCAGCTTGGGAAGTAGGGGGTCCGAAGAGACCCAGTACTTC
>TRBV25-1|-|TRBJ2-7|-
CASSDQRSTYEQYF
TGTGCCAGCAGTGATCAGCGGTCAACCTACGAGCAGTACTTC
>TRBV9|-|TRBJ1-1|many
CASSGRMNTEAFF
TGTGCCAGCAGTGGACGGATGAACACTGAAGCTTTCTTT
>TRBV20-1|-|TRBJ1-2|-
CSDVQELANYGYTF
TGCAGTGATGTTCAGGAGTTAGCTAACTATGGCTACACCTTC
>TRBV11-2|TRBD1|TRBJ2-3|-
CASSLEAGGMTDTQYF
TGTGCCAGCAGCTTAGAGGCAGGGGGCATGACAGATACGCAGTATTTT